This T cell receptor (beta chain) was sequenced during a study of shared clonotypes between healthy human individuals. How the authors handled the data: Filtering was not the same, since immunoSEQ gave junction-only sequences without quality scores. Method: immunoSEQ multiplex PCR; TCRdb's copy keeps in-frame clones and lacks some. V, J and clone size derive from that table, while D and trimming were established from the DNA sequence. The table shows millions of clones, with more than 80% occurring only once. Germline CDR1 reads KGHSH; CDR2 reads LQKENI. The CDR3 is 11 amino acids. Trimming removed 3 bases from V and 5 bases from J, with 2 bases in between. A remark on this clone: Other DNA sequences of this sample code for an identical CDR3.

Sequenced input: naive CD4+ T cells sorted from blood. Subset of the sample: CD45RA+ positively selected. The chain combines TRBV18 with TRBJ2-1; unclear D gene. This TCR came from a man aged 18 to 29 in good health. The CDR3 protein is CASSPDNEQFF. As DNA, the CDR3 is TGTGCCAGCTCACCTGACAATGAGCAGTTCTTC.